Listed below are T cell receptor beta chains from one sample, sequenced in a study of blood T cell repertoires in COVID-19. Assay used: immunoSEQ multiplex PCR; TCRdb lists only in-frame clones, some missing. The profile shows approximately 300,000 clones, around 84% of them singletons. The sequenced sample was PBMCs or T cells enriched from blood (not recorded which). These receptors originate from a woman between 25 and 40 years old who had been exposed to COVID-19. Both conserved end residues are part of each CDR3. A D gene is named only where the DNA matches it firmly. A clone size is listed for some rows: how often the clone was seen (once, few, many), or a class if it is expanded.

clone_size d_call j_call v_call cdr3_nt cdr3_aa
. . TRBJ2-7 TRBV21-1 TGTGCCAGCAGCAAAGCCGAGGACAGGCTTACGGCGGAGCAGTACTTC CASSKAEDRLTAEQYF
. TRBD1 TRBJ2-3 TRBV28 TGTGCCAGCAGTCCCGGGTCTGCGGGGACAGGGACAGATACGCAGTATTTT CASSPGSAGTGTDTQYF
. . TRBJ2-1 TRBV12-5 TGTGCTAGTGGCAACGGCGACACCTACAATGAGCAGTTCTTC CASGNGDTYNEQFF
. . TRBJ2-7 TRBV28 TGTGCCAGCAGTCTCCCCGAGGGTGGGGGGATTCGGTCCTACGAGCAGTACTTC CASSLPEGGGIRSYEQYF
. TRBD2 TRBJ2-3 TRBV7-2 TGTGCCAGCAGCTTAGGGCTAGCGGGGGGAACAGATACGCAGTATTTT CASSLGLAGGTDTQYF
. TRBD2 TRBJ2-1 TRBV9 TGTGCCAGCAGCGTAGCTCAGACTAGCGGGGGTTACAATGAGCAGTTCTTC CASSVAQTSGGYNEQFF
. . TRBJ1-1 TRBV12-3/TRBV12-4 TGTGCCACCGCAAGCGGGGCAGTTACTGAAGCTTTCTTT CATASGAVTEAFF
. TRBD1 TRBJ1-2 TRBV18 TGTGCCAGCTCTGGACAGGGGGCCTATGGCTACACCTTC CASSGQGAYGYTF
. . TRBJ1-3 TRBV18 TGTGCCAGCTCACCAGGGGAGAATGAGCGCGGCATTTCTGGAAACACCATATATTTT CASSPGENERGISGNTIYF
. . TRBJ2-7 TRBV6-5 TGTGCCAGCAGTAGACAGTCCTTCTACGAGCAGTACTTC CASSRQSFYEQYF
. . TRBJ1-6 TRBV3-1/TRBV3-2 TGTGCCAGCAGCCAAGATTTGCCCCGACTCTTGTATAATTCACCCCTCCACTTT CASSQDLPRLLYNSPLHF
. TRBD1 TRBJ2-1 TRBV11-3 TGTGCCAGCAGCCCCGGACAGGGTGGGTTCGCTGAGCAGTTCTTC CASSPGQGGFAEQFF
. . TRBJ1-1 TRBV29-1 TGCAGCGTTGAGGACAGACCCACTGAAGCTTTCTTT CSVEDRPTEAFF
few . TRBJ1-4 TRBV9 TGTGCCAGCAGCGTAGCTCCGGGGACTAATGAAAAACTGTTTTTT CASSVAPGTNEKLFF
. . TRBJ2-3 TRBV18 TGTGCCAGCTCTCCGGTAGATACGCAGTATTTT CASSPVDTQYF
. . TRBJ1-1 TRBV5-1 TGCGCCAGCAGTAGGGCTATCTCCCCGGGGGTGGTCGTGAACACTGAAGCTTTCTTT CASSRAISPGVVVNTEAFF
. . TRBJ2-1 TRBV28 TGTGCCAGCAGAGGACGGGATCTCCTGTTCTTC CASRGRDLLFF
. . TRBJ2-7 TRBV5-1 TGCGCCAGCAGCCTGCAGGACTACTTATCCTACGAGCAGTACTTC CASSLQDYLSYEQYF
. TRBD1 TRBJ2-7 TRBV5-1 TGCGCCAGCACCTTGGGGACAGGAGCCTACGAGCAGTACTTC CASTLGTGAYEQYF
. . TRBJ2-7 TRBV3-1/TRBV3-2 TGTGCCAGCAGCCAAGAGGTCCGACGTCAGGCGAGCTCCTACGAGCAGTACTTC CASSQEVRRQASSYEQYF
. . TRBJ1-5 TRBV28 TGTGCCAGCAGCCTTTCGGGCAGGGGCAATCAGCCCCAGCATTTT CASSLSGRGNQPQHF
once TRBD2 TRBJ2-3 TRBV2 TGTGCCAGCAACGCAATGGGACTAGGAGAGGATTTT CASNAMGLGEDF
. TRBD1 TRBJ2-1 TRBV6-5 TGTGCCAGCAGGGTTACAGGGGCGAATGAGCAGTTCTTC CASRVTGANEQFF
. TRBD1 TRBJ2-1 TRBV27 TGTGCCAGCAGTTTGGGACAGTCACGGATGTTCTTC CASSLGQSRMFF
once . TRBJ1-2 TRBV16 TGTGCCAGCAGCCAATTGATAAGGAATAACAGGGCTAGTTCTTATGGCTACACCTTC CASSQLIRNNRASSYGYTF
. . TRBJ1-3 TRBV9 TGTGCCAGCAGCGTAGCAGGGGTCGGAAACACCATATATTTT CASSVAGVGNTIYF
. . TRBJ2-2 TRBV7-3 TGTGCCAGCAGACTTACTAGCTCCGGGGAGCTGTTTTTT CASRLTSSGELFF
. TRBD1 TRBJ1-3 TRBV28 TGTGCCAGCAGTCTACAGGGGGTGTCTGGAAACACCATATATTTT CASSLQGVSGNTIYF
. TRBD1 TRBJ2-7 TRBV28 TGTGCCAGCAGATACAGGGGCCACGAGCAGTACTTC CASRYRGHEQYF
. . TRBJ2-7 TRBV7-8 TGTGCCAGCAGCTCACGAGAGGGTGATTACGAGCAGTACTTC CASSSREGDYEQYF
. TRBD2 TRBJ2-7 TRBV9 TGTGCCAGCAGTGGCGGGGGCGAGCAGTACTTC CASSGGGEQYF
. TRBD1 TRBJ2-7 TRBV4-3 TGCGCCAGCAGCCGGGACAGACGCTACGAGCAGTACTTC CASSRDRRYEQYF
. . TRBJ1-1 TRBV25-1 TGTGCCAGCAGTGGGAGCAAGGCCGCTGAAGCTTTCTTT CASSGSKAAEAFF
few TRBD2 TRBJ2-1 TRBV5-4 TGTGCCAGCAGCTCCGGGACTAGCGGGAACAATGAGCAGTTCTTC CASSSGTSGNNEQFF
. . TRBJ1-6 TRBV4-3 TGCGCCAGCAGCCAAGCTCCTGAGGGCTTTTCACCCCTCCACTTT CASSQAPEGFSPLHF
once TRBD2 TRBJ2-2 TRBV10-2 TGCGCCAGCCGACTCGGGACTAGCGGGACCGGGGAGCTGTTTTTT CASRLGTSGTGELFF
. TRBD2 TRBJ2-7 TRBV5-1 TGCGCCAGCAGGCCGACTAGCGGGAGCTCCTACGAGCAGTACTTC CASRPTSGSSYEQYF
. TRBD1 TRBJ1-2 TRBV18 TGTGCCAGCTCACCGGGACAGGGGGTCTATGGCTACACCTTC CASSPGQGVYGYTF
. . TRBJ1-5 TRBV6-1 TGTGCCAGCAGTGAACCCACCGAGGCCAGAGGACAGCCCCAGCATTTT CASSEPTEARGQPQHF
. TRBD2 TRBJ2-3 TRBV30 TGTGCCTGGAGCCGCGGGGGGAGCACAGATACGCAGTATTTT CAWSRGGSTDTQYF
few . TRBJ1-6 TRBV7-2 TGTGCCAGCAGCCAAGGAAGACAATCCCACTCACCCCTCCACTTT CASSQGRQSHSPLHF
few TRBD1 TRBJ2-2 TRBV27 TGTGCCAGCAGTTCCAGGGGGCCCGGGGAGCTGTTTTTT CASSSRGPGELFF
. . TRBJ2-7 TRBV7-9 TGTGCCAGCAGCTTAGATCCGGTGGACATGAGCTCCTACGAGCAGTACTTC CASSLDPVDMSSYEQYF
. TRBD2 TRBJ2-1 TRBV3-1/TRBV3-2 TGTGCCAGCAGCCAAGAGTATATAGCGGGAGGATCGGAGCAGTTCTTC CASSQEYIAGGSEQFF
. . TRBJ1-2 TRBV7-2 TGTGCCAGCAGCTTAGAGAGTTCAGGGCTTAACTATGGCTACACCTTC CASSLESSGLNYGYTF
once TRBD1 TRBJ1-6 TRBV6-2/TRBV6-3 TGTGCCAGCAGTTACACAGGGGGATATTCACCCCTCCACTTT CASSYTGGYSPLHF
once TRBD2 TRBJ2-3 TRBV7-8 TGTGCCAGCAGCTTACCAAATCTAGCGGAGGCTTATTTT CASSLPNLAEAYF
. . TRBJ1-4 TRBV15 TGTGCCACCAGCAGAGATTCTGCGGCTTCAGAAAAACTGTTTTTT CATSRDSAASEKLFF
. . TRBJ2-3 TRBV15 TGTGCCACCAGCAGAGTTCGGGGTGGGCCAGATACGCAGTATTTT CATSRVRGGPDTQYF